This TCR beta chain came from a study of T cell repertoires in cytomegalovirus infection. TCRdb analysed the reads with MiXCR anew, one entry per CDR3 protein. This sample carries 150,000 to 200,000 distinct CDR3 sequences, around 14% of them seen once, and the ten largest clones take 25% to 30%. The CDR3 totals 15 residues. Germline V lookup: CDR1 SGHTA, CDR2 FQGTGA. V lost 5 bases to trimming and J lost 3 bases; unmatched junction nucleotides: 8. The sample holds many counts of this clonotype. Sequencing used PBMCs. The chain joins TRBV7-3 to TRBJ2-7; 9 nucleotides line up with TRBD1. The TCR was taken from a human donor in good health (CMV status not recorded). Some clones in this sample may be carry-over from other donors' samples. CDR3 bases: TGTGCCAGCAGCACGTTGCCGGGACAGGGCTACGAGCAGTACTTC. Amino acid sequence: CASSTLPGQGYEQYF.